The present T cell receptor beta chain was sequenced within a study of early T cells in non-severe SARS-CoV-2 infection. From the 5' RACE reads, TCRdb called clonotypes with MiXCR, one entry per CDR3 protein. The sample has around 79,000 distinct CDR3 sequences; 11% are singletons. CDR1 and CDR2 (germline): SGHAT, FQNNGV. The V gene end was trimmed by 5 bases and the J gene end by 3 bases; junction bases not matched to a gene: 4. This CDR3 is 13 amino acids long. This clonotype is deemed medium-sized. Sequencing used whole blood, obtained at baseline. This receptor was taken from an adult who was a healthcare worker with PCR-confirmed SARS-CoV-2 infection or an uninfected control (not recorded which). The rearrangement links TRBV11-2 to TRBJ2-7; 7 nucleotides align to TRBD2. CDR3 loop: CASSHGTNYEQYF. Written as DNA, the CDR3 is TGTGCCAGCAGCCACGGGACTAACTACGAGCAGTACTTC.